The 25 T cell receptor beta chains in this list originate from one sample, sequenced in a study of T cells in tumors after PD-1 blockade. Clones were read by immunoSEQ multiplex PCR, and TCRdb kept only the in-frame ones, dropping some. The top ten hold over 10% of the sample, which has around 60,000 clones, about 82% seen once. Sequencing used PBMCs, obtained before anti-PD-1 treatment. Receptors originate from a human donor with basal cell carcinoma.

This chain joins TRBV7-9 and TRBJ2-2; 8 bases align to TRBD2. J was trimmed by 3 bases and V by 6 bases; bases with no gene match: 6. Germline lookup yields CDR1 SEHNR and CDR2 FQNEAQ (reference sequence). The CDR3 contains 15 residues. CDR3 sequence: CASRLSGTDTGELFF. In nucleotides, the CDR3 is TGTGCCAGCAGACTTAGCGGGACTGACACCGGGGAGCTGTTTTTT. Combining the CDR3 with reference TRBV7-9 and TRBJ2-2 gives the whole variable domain DTGVSQNPRHKITKRGQNVTFRCDPISEHNRLYWYRQTLGQGPEFLTYFQNEAQLEKSRLLSDRFSAERPKGSFSTLEIQRTEQGDSAMYLCASRLSGTDTGELFFGEGSRLTVL.

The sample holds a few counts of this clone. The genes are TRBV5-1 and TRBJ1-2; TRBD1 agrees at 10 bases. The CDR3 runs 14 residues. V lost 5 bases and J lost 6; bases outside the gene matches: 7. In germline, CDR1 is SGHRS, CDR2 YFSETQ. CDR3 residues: CASRHTGTGDGYTF. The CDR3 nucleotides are TGCGCCAGCAGACACACCGGGACAGGGGATGGCTACACCTTC.

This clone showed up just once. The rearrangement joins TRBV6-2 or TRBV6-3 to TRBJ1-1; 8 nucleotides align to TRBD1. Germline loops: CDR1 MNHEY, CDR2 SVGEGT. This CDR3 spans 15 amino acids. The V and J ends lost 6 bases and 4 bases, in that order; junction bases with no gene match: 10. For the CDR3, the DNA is TGTGCCAGCAGCCCCAGGGGGCTTGAGGGCACTGAAGCTTTCTTT. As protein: CASSPRGLEGTEAFF.

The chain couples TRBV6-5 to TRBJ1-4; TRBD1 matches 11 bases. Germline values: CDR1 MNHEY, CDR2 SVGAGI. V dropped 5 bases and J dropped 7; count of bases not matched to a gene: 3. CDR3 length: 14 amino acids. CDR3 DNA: TGTGCCAGCAGTCGGACAGGGGGCCGTGAAAAACTGTTTTTT. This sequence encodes CASSRTGGREKLFF.

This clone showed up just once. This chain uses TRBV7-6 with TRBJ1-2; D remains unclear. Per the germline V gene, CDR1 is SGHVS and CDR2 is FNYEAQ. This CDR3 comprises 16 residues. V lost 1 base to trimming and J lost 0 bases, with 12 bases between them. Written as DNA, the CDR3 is TGTGCCAGCAGCTTAGGCGGAATGGGCGCTAACTATGGCTACACCTTC. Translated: CASSLGGMGANYGYTF.

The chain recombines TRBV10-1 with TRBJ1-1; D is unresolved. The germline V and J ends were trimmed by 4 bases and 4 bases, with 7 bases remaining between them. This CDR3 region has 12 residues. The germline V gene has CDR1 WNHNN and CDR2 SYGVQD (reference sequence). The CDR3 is CASSGLGTEAFF. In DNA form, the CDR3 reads TGCGCCAGCAGTGGACTTGGCACTGAAGCTTTCTTT.

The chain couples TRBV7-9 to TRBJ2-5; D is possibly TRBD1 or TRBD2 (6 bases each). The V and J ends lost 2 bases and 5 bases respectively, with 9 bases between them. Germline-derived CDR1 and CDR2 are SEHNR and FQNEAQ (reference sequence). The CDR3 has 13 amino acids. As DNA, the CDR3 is TGTGCCAGCAGCTTACGAGGGGGGGAGACCCAGTACTTC. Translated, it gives CASSLRGGETQYF. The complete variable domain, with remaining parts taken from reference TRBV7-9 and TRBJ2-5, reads DTGVSQNPRHKITKRGQNVTFRCDPISEHNRLYWYRQTLGQGPEFLTYFQNEAQLEKSRLLSDRFSAERPKGSFSTLEIQRTEQGDSAMYLCASSLRGGETQYFGPGTRLLVL.

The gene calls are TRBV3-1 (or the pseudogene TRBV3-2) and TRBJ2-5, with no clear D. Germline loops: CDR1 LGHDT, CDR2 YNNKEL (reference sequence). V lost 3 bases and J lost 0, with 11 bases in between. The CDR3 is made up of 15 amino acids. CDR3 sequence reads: CASSQLEMYQETQYF. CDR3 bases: TGTGCCAGCAGCCAGCTAGAGATGTACCAAGAGACCCAGTACTTC.

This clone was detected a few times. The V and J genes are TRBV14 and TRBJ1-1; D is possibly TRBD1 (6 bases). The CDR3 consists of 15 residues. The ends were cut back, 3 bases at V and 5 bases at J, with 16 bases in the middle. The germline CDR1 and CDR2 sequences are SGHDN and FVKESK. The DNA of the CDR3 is TGTGCCAGCAGCCAGCGGGTGGGGGCGAGGACTGAAGCTTTCTTT. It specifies CASSQRVGARTEAFF.

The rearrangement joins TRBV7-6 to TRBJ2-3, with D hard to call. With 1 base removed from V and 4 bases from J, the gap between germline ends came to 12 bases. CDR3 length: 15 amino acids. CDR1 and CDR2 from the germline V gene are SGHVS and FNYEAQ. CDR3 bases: TGTGCCAGCAGCTTAGTGGGGTTAAATTCAGATACGCAGTATTTT. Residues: CASSLVGLNSDTQYF.

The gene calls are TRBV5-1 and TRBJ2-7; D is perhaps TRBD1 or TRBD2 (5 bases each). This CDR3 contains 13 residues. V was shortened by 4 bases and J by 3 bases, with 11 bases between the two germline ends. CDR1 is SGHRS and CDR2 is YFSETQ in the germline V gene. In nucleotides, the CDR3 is TGCGCCAGCAGCCTCGAGGGGAACTACGAGCAGTACTTC. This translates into CASSLEGNYEQYF.

The CDR3 nucleotides are TGTGCCAGCAGTGCGGACAGGGTTACCCATAGCTATGGCTACACCTTC. It translates to CASSADRVTHSYGYTF. The J gene is TRBJ1-2, the V gene TRBV6-1; 8 bases map to TRBD1. CDR1 and CDR2 from the germline V gene are MNHNS and SASEGT. The CDR3 spans 16 residues. V dropped 4 bases and J dropped 4; count of bases not matched to a gene: 11.

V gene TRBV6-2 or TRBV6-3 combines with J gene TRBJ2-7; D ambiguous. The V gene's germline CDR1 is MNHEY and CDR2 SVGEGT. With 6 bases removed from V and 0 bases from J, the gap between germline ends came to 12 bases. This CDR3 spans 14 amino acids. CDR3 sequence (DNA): TGTGCCAGCAGCACTAATGCCGGCTCCTACGAGCAGTACTTC. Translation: CASSTNAGSYEQYF.

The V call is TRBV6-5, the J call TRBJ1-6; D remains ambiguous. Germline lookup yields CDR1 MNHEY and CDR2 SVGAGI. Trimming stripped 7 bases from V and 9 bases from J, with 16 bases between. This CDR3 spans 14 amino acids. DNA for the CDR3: TGTGCCAGCACCCAACTCGCGGTACGTTCACCCCTCCACTTT. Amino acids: CASTQLAVRSPLHF.

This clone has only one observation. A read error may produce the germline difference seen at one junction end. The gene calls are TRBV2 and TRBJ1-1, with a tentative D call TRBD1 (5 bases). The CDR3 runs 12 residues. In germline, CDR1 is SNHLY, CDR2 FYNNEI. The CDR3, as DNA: TGTGCCAGCAGGGAACAGGTGACTGGAGCTTTCTTT. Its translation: CASREQVTGAFF.

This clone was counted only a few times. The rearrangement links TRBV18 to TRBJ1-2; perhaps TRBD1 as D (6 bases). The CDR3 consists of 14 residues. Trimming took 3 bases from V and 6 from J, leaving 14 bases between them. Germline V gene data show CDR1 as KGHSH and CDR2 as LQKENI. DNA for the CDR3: TGTGCCAGCTCACCCCAATCAGGGGCTGATGGCTACACCTTC. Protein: CASSPQSGADGYTF.

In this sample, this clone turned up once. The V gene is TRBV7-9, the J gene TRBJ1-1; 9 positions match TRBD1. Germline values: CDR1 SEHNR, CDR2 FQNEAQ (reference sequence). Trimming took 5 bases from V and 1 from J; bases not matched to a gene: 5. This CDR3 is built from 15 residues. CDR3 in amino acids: CASSDTGGENTEAFF. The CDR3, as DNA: TGTGCCAGCAGCGATACAGGGGGCGAGAACACTGAAGCTTTCTTT.

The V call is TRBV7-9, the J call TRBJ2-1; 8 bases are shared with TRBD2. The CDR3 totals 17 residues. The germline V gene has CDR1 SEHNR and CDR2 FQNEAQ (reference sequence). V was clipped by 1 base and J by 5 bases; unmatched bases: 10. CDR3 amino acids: CASSLGQRTSSHNEQFF. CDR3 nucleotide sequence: TGTGCCAGCAGCTTAGGGCAAAGGACTAGCAGTCACAATGAGCAGTTCTTC.

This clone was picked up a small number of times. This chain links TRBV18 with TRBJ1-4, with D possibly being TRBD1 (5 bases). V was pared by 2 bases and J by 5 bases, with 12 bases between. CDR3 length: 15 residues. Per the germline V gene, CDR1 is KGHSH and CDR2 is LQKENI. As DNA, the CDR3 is TGTGCCAGCTCACCAGTGCAGGGAGGGAATGAAAAACTGTTTTTT. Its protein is CASSPVQGGNEKLFF.

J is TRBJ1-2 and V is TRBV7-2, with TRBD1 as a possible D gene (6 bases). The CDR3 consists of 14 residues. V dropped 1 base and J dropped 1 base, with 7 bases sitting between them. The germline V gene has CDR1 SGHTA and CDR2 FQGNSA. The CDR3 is CASSLDRVNYGYTF. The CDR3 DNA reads TGTGCCAGCAGCTTAGACAGGGTTAACTATGGCTACACCTTC.

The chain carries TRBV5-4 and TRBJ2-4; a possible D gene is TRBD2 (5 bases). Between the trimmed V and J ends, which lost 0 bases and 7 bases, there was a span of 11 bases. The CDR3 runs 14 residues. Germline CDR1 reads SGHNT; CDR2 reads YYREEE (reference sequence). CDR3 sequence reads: CASSLAQRGNIQYF. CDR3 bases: TGTGCCAGCAGCTTGGCCCAACGAGGGAACATTCAGTACTTC.

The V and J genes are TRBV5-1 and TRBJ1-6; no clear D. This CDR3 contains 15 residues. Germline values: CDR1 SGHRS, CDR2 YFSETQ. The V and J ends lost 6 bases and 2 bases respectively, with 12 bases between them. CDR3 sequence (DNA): TGCGCCAGCAACCAACAAGGAGCCTATAATTCACCCCTCCACTTT. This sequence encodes CASNQQGAYNSPLHF.

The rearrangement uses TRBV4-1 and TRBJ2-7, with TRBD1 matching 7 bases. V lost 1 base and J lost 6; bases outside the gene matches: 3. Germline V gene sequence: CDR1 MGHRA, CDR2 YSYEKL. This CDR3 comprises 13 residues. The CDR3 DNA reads TGCGCCAGCAGCCAAGTGGCAGGGGGCGAGCAGTACTTC. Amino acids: CASSQVAGGEQYF.

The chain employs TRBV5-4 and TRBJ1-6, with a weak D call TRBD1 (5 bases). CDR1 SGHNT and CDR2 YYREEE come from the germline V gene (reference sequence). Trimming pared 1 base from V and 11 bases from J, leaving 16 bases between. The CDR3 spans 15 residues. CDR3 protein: CASSLPGQGLAPLHF. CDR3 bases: TGTGCCAGCAGCTTGCCGGGTCAGGGTTTGGCACCCCTCCACTTT.

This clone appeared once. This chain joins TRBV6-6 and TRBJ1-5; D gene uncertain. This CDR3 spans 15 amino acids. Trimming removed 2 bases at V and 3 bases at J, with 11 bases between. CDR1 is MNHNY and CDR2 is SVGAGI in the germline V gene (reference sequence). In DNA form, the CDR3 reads TGTGCCAGCAGTTACATGAACGACCTCAATCAGCCCCAGCATTTT. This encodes CASSYMNDLNQPQHF.